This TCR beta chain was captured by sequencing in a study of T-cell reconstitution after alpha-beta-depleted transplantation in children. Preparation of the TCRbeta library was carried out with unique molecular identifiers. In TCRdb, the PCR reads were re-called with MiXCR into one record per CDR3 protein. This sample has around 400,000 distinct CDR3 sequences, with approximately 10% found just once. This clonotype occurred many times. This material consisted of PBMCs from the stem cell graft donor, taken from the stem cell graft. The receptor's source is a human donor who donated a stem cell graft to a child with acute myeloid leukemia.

The CDR3 nucleotides are TGTGCCAGCAGTTCCCCCCTAGGGACTAGCGGGAGCACAGATACGCAGTATTTT. As protein: CASSSPLGTSGSTDTQYF. This chain links TRBV28 with TRBJ2-3; 12 nucleotides agree with TRBD2. This CDR3 contains 18 residues. The germline V gene encodes CDR1 MDHEN and CDR2 SYDVKM. The ends lost 4 bases at V and 0 bases at J; junction bases unmatched: 8. Combining the CDR3 with reference TRBV28 and TRBJ2-3 gives the whole variable domain DVKVTQSSRYLVKRTGEKVFLECVQDMDHENMFWYRQDPGLGLRLIYFSYDVKMKEKGDIPEGYSVSREKKERFSLILESASTNQTSMYLCASSSPLGTSGSTDTQYFGPGTRLTVL.